The 14 T cell receptor beta chains below all came from one sample that was sequenced in a study of blood T cell repertoires in COVID-19. Repertoires were generated with immunoSEQ multiplex PCR, while TCRdb's copy carries only in-frame clones and drops some. The table has about 140,000 clones, roughly four fifths seen once. Sequencing was carried out using peripheral blood. The receptors were sampled from an older woman with acute or convalescent COVID-19.

This chain links TRBV7-9 with TRBJ1-2; D might be TRBD1 (5 bases). CDR3 length equals 15 residues. Between the trimmed V and J ends, which lost 5 bases and 2 bases, there was a span of 15 bases. Germline values: CDR1 SEHNR, CDR2 FQNEAQ (reference sequence). The CDR3 nucleotides read TGTGCCAGCAGCCCCCGGGCGGGGGGAAACTATGGCTACACCTTC. It translates to CASSPRAGGNYGYTF.

This sequence joins TRBV9 and TRBJ2-2; 8 bases line up with TRBD1. V shed 4 bases, J shed 4 bases, and the junction held 6 bases outside the gene matches. The CDR3 covers 15 residues. The germline V gene has CDR1 SGDLS and CDR2 YYNGEE. Here the CDR3 reads CASSTRTGITGELFF. The CDR3 coding sequence is TGTGCCAGCAGCACGCGGACAGGGATCACCGGGGAGCTGTTTTTT.

The V gene is TRBV10-3, the J gene TRBJ2-7; TRBD2 matches at 16 bases. The V gene's germline CDR1 is ENHRY and CDR2 SYGVKD. The CDR3 consists of 15 residues. After removal of 8 bases from V and 7 bases from J, the junction contained 8 bases not matched to a gene. In nucleotides, the CDR3 is TGTGCCATCCGCGGGACTAGCGGGAGGGCCGATGAGCAGTACTTC. Its protein is CAIRGTSGRADEQYF.

This clone came up once. Germline and junction disagree at one end, which may indicate a read error. The chain combines TRBV28 with TRBJ2-7; TRBD1 might be the D (5 bases). CDR3 size: 13 residues. The germline gives CDR1 MDHEN, CDR2 SYDVKM. CDR3 loop: CASSLSPPRSTEF. The CDR3 coding sequence is TGTGCCAGCAGTTTATCGCCCCCCAGATCGACAGAATTC. Drawing the rest from reference TRBV28 and TRBJ2-7, the complete variable domain is DVKVTQSSRYLVKRTGEKVFLECVQDMDHENMFWYRQDPGLGLRLIYFSYDVKMKEKGDIPEGYSVSREKKERFSLILESASTNQTSMYLCASSLSPPRSTEFGPGTRLTVT.

The chain employs TRBV5-3 and TRBJ2-7, with D possibly matching TRBD1 (5 bases). TRBV5-3 qualifies as an ORF whose function is uncertain. Trimming removed 0 bases at V and 2 bases at J, with 21 bases between. CDR3 length: 18 amino acids. CDR3 nucleotide sequence: TGTGCCAGAAGCTTGGGTTGGCAGGGTGCGGCTTGGCCCTACGAGCAGTACTTC. Protein product: CARSLGWQGAAWPYEQYF.

The genes are TRBV19 and TRBJ2-3, with TRBD2 identical over 10 bases. Germline assignment: CDR1 LNHDA and CDR2 SQIVND (reference sequence). This CDR3 is built from 18 residues. J lost 6 bases, V lost 3 bases, and 15 bases had no gene match. The CDR3 nucleotides are TGTGCCAGTAGTATCCTCCCAAGAAGCGGGAGGGCCTCGGATACGCAGTATTTT. Encoded protein: CASSILPRSGRASDTQYF.

This rearrangement joins TRBV7-3 to TRBJ1-2; 7 bases agree with TRBD1. The CDR3 consists of 15 residues. V lost 5 bases and J lost 5; bases outside the gene matches: 11. Germline V gene lookup returns CDR1 SGHTA and CDR2 FQGTGA. CDR3 sequence (DNA): TGTGCCAGCAGCCCATCCGGGCCAGGGGGGTATGGCTACACCTTC. This translates into CASSPSGPGGYGYTF. The whole variable domain, filled in from reference TRBV7-3 and TRBJ1-2, reads GAGVSQTPSNKVTEKGKYVELRCDPISGHTALYWYRQSLGQGPEFLIYFQGTGAADDSGLPNDRFFAVRPEGSVSTLKIQRTERGDSAVYLCASSPSGPGGYGYTFGSGTRLTVV.

The gene calls are TRBV4-1 and TRBJ1-2, with a weak D call TRBD1 (5 bases). The V end lost 4 bases, the J end lost 4 bases, and 22 bases lay between the germline ends. The CDR3 is 17 amino acids. The germline V gene encodes CDR1 MGHRA and CDR2 YSYEKL. CDR3 DNA sequence: TGCGCCAGCAGCCTCCGACCGACAGATCAGGGAAGCTATGGCTACACCTTC. Its protein product is CASSLRPTDQGSYGYTF.

The genes are TRBV7-2 and TRBJ2-1; 9 bases align to TRBD2. The germline gives CDR1 SGHTA, CDR2 FQGNSA. Unmatched junction bases numbered 9, after V lost 2 bases and J lost 7 bases. The CDR3 is 16 residues long. The CDR3 here is CASSLRWREGQNEQFF. CDR3 nucleotide sequence: TGTGCCAGCAGCTTAAGGTGGCGGGAGGGCCAGAATGAGCAGTTCTTC.

The chain uses TRBV3-1 (or the pseudogene TRBV3-2) and TRBJ2-1; 10 bases align to TRBD2. The germline gives CDR1 LGHDT, CDR2 YNNKEL (reference sequence). CDR3 length: 14 amino acids. V shed 5 bases, J shed 4 bases, and the junction held 2 bases outside the gene matches. The CDR3 is CASSLAGGYNEQFF. CDR3 coding DNA: TGTGCCAGCAGCTTAGCGGGAGGATACAATGAGCAGTTCTTC.

The chain joins TRBV28 to TRBJ2-3, with 8 positions matching TRBD2. With 6 bases clipped from V and 0 bases from J, the junction kept 17 bases outside the gene matches. This CDR3 has 19 residues. The germline V gene encodes CDR1 MDHEN and CDR2 SYDVKM. Written as DNA, the CDR3 is TGTGCCAGCAGGGCGGTAGCGGGGTTCGTTTCCCCTAGCACAGATACGCAGTATTTT. Its translation is CASRAVAGFVSPSTDTQYF. Filled out from reference TRBV28 and TRBJ2-3, the complete variable domain reads DVKVTQSSRYLVKRTGEKVFLECVQDMDHENMFWYRQDPGLGLRLIYFSYDVKMKEKGDIPEGYSVSREKKERFSLILESASTNQTSMYLCASRAVAGFVSPSTDTQYFGPGTRLTVL.

The chain employs TRBV15 and TRBJ1-4; D might be TRBD1 (6 bases). CDR3 size: 15 residues. CDR1 and CDR2 (germline): LNHNV, YYDKDF (reference sequence). V dropped 0 bases and J dropped 7 bases, with 12 bases sitting between them. DNA for the CDR3: TGTGCCACCAGCAGAGATGTACAGGGCGGTGAAAAACTGTTTTTT. It yields the protein CATSRDVQGGEKLFF.

The V and J genes are TRBV28 and TRBJ1-6; TRBD1 might be the D (6 bases). From germline, CDR1 is MDHEN and CDR2 SYDVKM. Trimming took off 5 bases at V and 6 bases at J, with 11 bases between the two ends. This CDR3 has 14 residues. The CDR3 loop is CASSDGQRNSPLHF. The CDR3 region has the DNA TGTGCCAGCAGTGATGGACAGCGTAATTCACCCCTCCACTTT.

This CDR3 reads CASSLSPRVEQYF. The CDR3, as DNA: TGTGCCAGCAGCTTATCCCCTCGGGTCGAGCAGTACTTC. The chain has TRBV7-2 and TRBJ2-7, with D hard to call. Germline CDR1 SGHTA, CDR2 FQGNSA. The V end lost 2 bases, the J end lost 6 bases, and 11 bases lay between the germline ends. The CDR3 has 13 residues.